This T cell receptor beta chain came from a study of blood T cell repertoires in COVID-19 (dated by TCRdb to 2018 to 2021). Concerning the study at large: The collaborator samples originated in the United States, Italy and Spain and spanned the acute and convalescent phases of COVID-19. Where HLA class I and class II types were available, the types were taken from metadata supplied by the sample provider, not from assay-based typing. The material from the prospective study consisted of cDNA or gDNA derived from T cells, B-cell-depleted T cells, or PBMCs. Samples were obtained from the ongoing ImmuneRACE study (first 160 participants) and from 1,254 subjects provided by 6 global collaborators. The repertoires were released in a freely available public database intended as a resource for research on the immune response to SARS-CoV-2. A de-identified subject ID, COVID-19 status, age in years and sex were almost always included in the sample metadata. Subjects who had been exposed to COVID-19, were actively infected with it, or had recovered from it provided the deeply sampled blood TCRbeta repertoires that made up the dataset. General study outcomes and caveats: The amount of clinical and demographic metadata varied by source and participant and was provided uncurated.

From the germline V gene, CDR1 is MGHDK and CDR2 is SYGVNS. The junction shows trimming of 4 bases on V and 0 bases on J, plus 7 bases between the germline ends. The CDR3 measures 14 amino acids from cysteine to phenylalanine. Only the CDR3 part of the read is kept: 42 bases, read in frame from the first base. The immunoSEQ Assay, a bias-controlled multiplex PCR, was used to amplify TCRbeta CDR3 regions from genomic DNA. The authors' pipeline ran thus. Within the assay, amplification of reference gene primers was used to estimate how many nucleated cells each sample contained. To quantify the absolute abundance of each unique TCRbeta CDR3 rearrangement, sequence reads were collapsed and filtered. For each sample, productive Simpson clonality was calculated as the square root of Simpson's diversity index over productive rearrangements. TCRdb took this table from immuneACCESS and kept in-frame rearrangements with V and J called. Such tables lack part of the clones; where checked against another copy, unresolved V genes explain under half of the gap, and the rest is unexplained. For V, J and clone size, that table is used; D and trimming come from the DNA. The sample contains about 120,000 clones, about 85% of them found a single time. The ten largest clones represent 1.5% to 1.7% of the sample.

Whole blood was collected in K2EDTA tubes by collaborating institutions according to the institutions' own protocols. Collaborator samples were shipped for TCRbeta analysis as frozen whole blood, isolated PBMCs, or DNA extracted from either sample type. This clone was detected once. The antigen this receptor binds is unknown. Base qualities are not at hand, and no much larger clone is one base apart. Recombination linked TRBV25-1 to TRBJ2-1, and the D gene may be TRBD2, 5 bases matching. The clonotype originates from a man aged 45-65 years with acute or convalescent COVID-19. The specimen sequenced was peripheral blood. The encoded CDR3 is CASSVGSSYNEQFF. The DNA reads TGTGCCAGCAGTGTTGGGAGCTCCTACAATGAGCAGTTCTTC.